These T cell receptor beta chains were read from a single sample in a study of neurological immune-mediated disorders. In TCRdb, the 5' RACE reads were re-called with MiXCR into one record per CDR3 protein. The data hold tens of thousands of distinct CDR3 sequences, with more than 8.5% observed a single time. Sequencing was carried out using PBMCs. The receptors were sampled from a man aged 25-40 years in good health. Both conserved end residues are part of each CDR3. Each record gives: V gene, clone size, D gene, J gene, CDR3 DNA, CDR3 protein. D genes are given only for firm matches. The size of a clone is reported for some rows only, either as once, few or many, or as a class for expanded clones.

v_call: TRBV12-3/TRBV12-4; clone_size: many; d_call: .; j_call: TRBJ1-4; cdr3_nt: TGTGCCAGCAGCCAACAGGGACCTACTAATGAAAAACTGTTTTTT; cdr3_aa: CASSQQGPTNEKLFF
v_call: TRBV29-1; clone_size: many; d_call: TRBD1; j_call: TRBJ2-7; cdr3_nt: TGCAGCGTTACCGGGACAGGGGCCTCCTACGAGCAGTACTTC; cdr3_aa: CSVTGTGASYEQYF
v_call: TRBV12-3/TRBV12-4; clone_size: many; d_call: TRBD2; j_call: TRBJ2-7; cdr3_nt: TGTGCCAGCAGTTTAGGCGGGGGGCCTTGGGAGCAGTACTTC; cdr3_aa: CASSLGGGPWEQYF
v_call: TRBV20-1; clone_size: many; d_call: .; j_call: TRBJ2-7; cdr3_nt: TGCAGTGCCCTTGAGCCTGAGCAGTACTTC; cdr3_aa: CSALEPEQYF
v_call: TRBV20-1; clone_size: few; d_call: TRBD2; j_call: TRBJ2-1; cdr3_nt: TGCAGTGCCCACGCGGGGGGGCCCAGCAATGAGCAGTTCTTC; cdr3_aa: CSAHAGGPSNEQFF
v_call: TRBV28; clone_size: many; d_call: TRBD2; j_call: TRBJ2-7; cdr3_nt: TGTGCCAGCAGTCCCGGGACTAGCGGGCACGAGCAGTACTTC; cdr3_aa: CASSPGTSGHEQYF
v_call: TRBV18; clone_size: many; d_call: .; j_call: TRBJ2-5; cdr3_nt: TGTGCCAGCTCACCACCGTGGGCGGAAGAGACCCAGTACTTC; cdr3_aa: CASSPPWAEETQYF
v_call: TRBV27; clone_size: once; d_call: .; j_call: TRBJ2-1; cdr3_nt: TGTGCCAGCAGTTTAGTGGCGGACTCCTACAATGAGCAGTTCTTC; cdr3_aa: CASSLVADSYNEQFF
v_call: TRBV5-8; clone_size: many; d_call: .; j_call: TRBJ2-6; cdr3_nt: TGTGCCAGCCGACAAGGCTCTGGGGCCAACGTCCTGACTTTC; cdr3_aa: CASRQGSGANVLTF
v_call: TRBV5-1; clone_size: many; d_call: TRBD1; j_call: TRBJ1-4; cdr3_nt: TGCGCCAGCAGCGTCAGGGGGCTTGATGAAAAACTGTTTTTT; cdr3_aa: CASSVRGLDEKLFF
v_call: TRBV30; clone_size: many; d_call: .; j_call: TRBJ1-1; cdr3_nt: TGTGCCTGGAGTCCCCTACAGGGATTGAGCACTGAAGCTTTCTTT; cdr3_aa: CAWSPLQGLSTEAFF
v_call: TRBV19; clone_size: .; d_call: TRBD1; j_call: TRBJ1-4; cdr3_nt: TGTGCCAGTAGTCCGTCGGACAGGGTCGGAGAAAAACAGTTTTTT; cdr3_aa: CASSPSDRVGEKQFF
v_call: TRBV5-1; clone_size: many; d_call: .; j_call: TRBJ2-2; cdr3_nt: TGCGCCAGCGGCGAGGTGGGGGCCGGCACCGGGGAGCTGTTTTTT; cdr3_aa: CASGEVGAGTGELFF
v_call: TRBV5-1; clone_size: many; d_call: .; j_call: TRBJ1-1; cdr3_nt: TGCGCCAGCAGTGTAGCCCGCGCCTCTGAAGCTTTCTTT; cdr3_aa: CASSVARASEAFF
v_call: TRBV11-2; clone_size: many; d_call: .; j_call: TRBJ2-3; cdr3_nt: TGTGCCAGCAGCACAGTCAGCACAGATACGCAGTATTTT; cdr3_aa: CASSTVSTDTQYF
v_call: TRBV5-1; clone_size: many; d_call: .; j_call: TRBJ2-7; cdr3_nt: TGCGCCAGCAGCACGATAGGGTTCGAGCAGTACTTC; cdr3_aa: CASSTIGFEQYF
v_call: TRBV24-1; clone_size: .; d_call: .; j_call: TRBJ2-2; cdr3_nt: TGTGCCACCAGTGAAACACCGAACACCGTGGAGCTGTTTTTT; cdr3_aa: CATSETPNTVELFF
v_call: TRBV21-1; clone_size: many; d_call: .; j_call: TRBJ2-1; cdr3_nt: TGTGCCAGCAGCATCGCGGGGGCCAGCTCCTACAATGAGCAGTTCTTC; cdr3_aa: CASSIAGASSYNEQFF
v_call: TRBV29-1; clone_size: many; d_call: TRBD1; j_call: TRBJ2-6; cdr3_nt: TGCAGCGCCGGGACAGCACTTTCTGGGGCCAACGTCCTGACTTTC; cdr3_aa: CSAGTALSGANVLTF
v_call: TRBV7-2; clone_size: many; d_call: .; j_call: TRBJ2-5; cdr3_nt: TGTGCCAGCAGCTTAGTAGCGACCCAAGAGACCCAGTACTTC; cdr3_aa: CASSLVATQETQYF
v_call: TRBV5-5; clone_size: many; d_call: TRBD1; j_call: TRBJ2-1; cdr3_nt: TGTGCCAGCAGCTGGCCTCAGGGGGCGGGGGAGCAGTTCTTC; cdr3_aa: CASSWPQGAGEQFF
v_call: TRBV20-1; clone_size: many; d_call: .; j_call: TRBJ1-5; cdr3_nt: TGCAGTGCTAGAGCTCGGGGGGCTTTCCAGCCCCAGCATTTT; cdr3_aa: CSARARGAFQPQHF
v_call: TRBV12-3/TRBV12-4; clone_size: many; d_call: TRBD1; j_call: TRBJ1-4; cdr3_nt: TGTGCCAGCAGTTTCAGGGACAGGGAGGAAAAACTGTTTTTT; cdr3_aa: CASSFRDREEKLFF
v_call: TRBV7-9; clone_size: many; d_call: .; j_call: TRBJ2-2; cdr3_nt: TGTGCCAGCAGCTTGTATGTGGGGGCGAACACCGGGGAGCTGTTTTTT; cdr3_aa: CASSLYVGANTGELFF
v_call: TRBV7-2; clone_size: many; d_call: TRBD1; j_call: TRBJ2-3; cdr3_nt: TGTGCCAGCAGCCCTATCCGGGACAGTTACACAGATACGCAGTATTTT; cdr3_aa: CASSPIRDSYTDTQYF
v_call: TRBV9; clone_size: many; d_call: TRBD1; j_call: TRBJ2-1; cdr3_nt: TGTGCCAGCAGCTCCCAGATGGGGACAGGGACGAATGAGCAGTTCTTC; cdr3_aa: CASSSQMGTGTNEQFF
v_call: TRBV20-1; clone_size: many; d_call: TRBD2; j_call: TRBJ2-3; cdr3_nt: TGCAGTGCTAGAGATCACGGGCTAGCGGGAGAGGCTAGCACAGATACGCAGTATTTT; cdr3_aa: CSARDHGLAGEASTDTQYF
v_call: TRBV4-2; clone_size: many; d_call: TRBD2; j_call: TRBJ2-2; cdr3_nt: TGTGCCAGCAGCCAAGAAGTGGCGGGAGGTCCCCCAAGGGGGGAGCTGTTTTTT; cdr3_aa: CASSQEVAGGPPRGELFF
v_call: TRBV5-1; clone_size: many; d_call: TRBD2; j_call: TRBJ2-7; cdr3_nt: TGCGCCAGCAGCCTACTAGCGGGAGGCGGCGAGCAGTACTTC; cdr3_aa: CASSLLAGGGEQYF
v_call: TRBV6-5; clone_size: many; d_call: TRBD1; j_call: TRBJ2-1; cdr3_nt: TGTGCCAGCAGCCTAGGGACAGGGTCTGTCTACAATGAGCAGTTCTTC; cdr3_aa: CASSLGTGSVYNEQFF
v_call: TRBV7-9; clone_size: many; d_call: .; j_call: TRBJ2-1; cdr3_nt: TGTGCCAGCAGCCCCTTGGGGGCAGTGAGCTCCTACAATGAGCAGTTCTTC; cdr3_aa: CASSPLGAVSSYNEQFF
v_call: TRBV5-6; clone_size: many; d_call: .; j_call: TRBJ1-2; cdr3_nt: TGTGCCAGCAGCTTGTGGGGAGATGACTATGGCTACACCTTC; cdr3_aa: CASSLWGDDYGYTF
v_call: TRBV29-1; clone_size: many; d_call: .; j_call: TRBJ2-3; cdr3_nt: TGCAGCGTTGAAGAAGCGACAGATACGCAGTATTTT; cdr3_aa: CSVEEATDTQYF
v_call: TRBV7-9; clone_size: few; d_call: TRBD2; j_call: TRBJ2-1; cdr3_nt: TGTGCCTTCGGGGAGGGCTACAATGAGCAGTTCTTC; cdr3_aa: CAFGEGYNEQFF
v_call: TRBV6-4; clone_size: .; d_call: TRBD1; j_call: TRBJ2-3; cdr3_nt: TGTGCCAGCAGCCGCGGACAGGGCACAGATACGCAGTATTTT; cdr3_aa: CASSRGQGTDTQYF
v_call: TRBV20-1; clone_size: .; d_call: .; j_call: TRBJ2-7; cdr3_nt: TGCAGTGCTAGAGGGGGCAGGGACCACGAGCAGTACTTC; cdr3_aa: CSARGGRDHEQYF
v_call: TRBV7-2; clone_size: many; d_call: TRBD1; j_call: TRBJ1-4; cdr3_nt: TGTGCCAGCAGCCTGACAGGGGTTAATGAAAAACTGTTTTTT; cdr3_aa: CASSLTGVNEKLFF
v_call: TRBV7-2; clone_size: many; d_call: .; j_call: TRBJ2-7; cdr3_nt: TGTGCCAGCAGCCCCCTAATTGGGAGCTCCTACGAGCAGTACTTC; cdr3_aa: CASSPLIGSSYEQYF
v_call: TRBV7-6; clone_size: many; d_call: .; j_call: TRBJ1-1; cdr3_nt: TGTGCCAGCAGCTTAGAGTCGCACACTGAAGCTTTCTTT; cdr3_aa: CASSLESHTEAFF
v_call: TRBV5-1; clone_size: many; d_call: TRBD2; j_call: TRBJ2-1; cdr3_nt: TGCGCCAGCAGCGCCCCTACTAGCGGGAGTTTCGAGCAGTTCTTC; cdr3_aa: CASSAPTSGSFEQFF
v_call: TRBV20-1; clone_size: many; d_call: .; j_call: TRBJ2-1; cdr3_nt: TGCAGTGCTAGAGTCCCCGTTGGGCACGACAATGAGCAGTTCTTC; cdr3_aa: CSARVPVGHDNEQFF
v_call: TRBV5-1; clone_size: many; d_call: TRBD2; j_call: TRBJ2-1; cdr3_nt: TGCGCCAGCAGCATCGGGACTAGCGGGAAGAGCTCGTACAATGAGCAGTTCTTC; cdr3_aa: CASSIGTSGKSSYNEQFF
v_call: TRBV5-1; clone_size: many; d_call: TRBD2; j_call: TRBJ2-3; cdr3_nt: TGCGCCAGCAGCCCCGGGACTAGCGGGGTCACAGATACGCAGTATTTT; cdr3_aa: CASSPGTSGVTDTQYF
v_call: TRBV20-1; clone_size: many; d_call: .; j_call: TRBJ2-1; cdr3_nt: TGCAGTGCTAGTGGGGGGAGCTCCTACAATGAGCAGTTCTTC; cdr3_aa: CSASGGSSYNEQFF
v_call: TRBV7-2; clone_size: many; d_call: TRBD2; j_call: TRBJ2-3; cdr3_nt: TGTGCCAGCAGCTTATCGGGACTAGCGGGAGTCACAGATACGCAGTATTTT; cdr3_aa: CASSLSGLAGVTDTQYF
v_call: TRBV20-1; clone_size: many; d_call: TRBD1; j_call: TRBJ1-1; cdr3_nt: TGCTGCGGGGGACAGGGGGTAACTGAAGCTTTCTTT; cdr3_aa: CCGGQGVTEAFF
v_call: TRBV7-3; clone_size: few; d_call: .; j_call: TRBJ2-1; cdr3_nt: TGTGCCAGCAGCTTAAAACCGGGAGAGTATGACAATGAGCAGTTCTTC; cdr3_aa: CASSLKPGEYDNEQFF
v_call: TRBV5-1; clone_size: many; d_call: .; j_call: TRBJ1-1; cdr3_nt: TGCGCCAGCAGCTCATGGGGTGTGGACACTGAAGCTTTCTTT; cdr3_aa: CASSSWGVDTEAFF